A few counts support the clone carrying this T cell receptor beta chain. V lost 6 bases and J lost 4, with 10 bases in between. CDR3 length: 12 amino acids. The germline V gene has CDR1 GTSNPN and CDR2 SVGIG (reference sequence). TCRdb ran MiXCR on the 5' RACE reads and lists one entry per CDR3 protein. Counted here are approximately 250,000 distinct CDR3 sequences, 6.5% occurring once; the ten biggest clones make up roughly 14%. The sample originates from a study of identical twins. This same sample was also part of a study on T cells expressing NK-cell markers.

The chain couples TRBV30 to TRBJ2-1; no clear D. The source of this sequence is a woman aged 18-29 years in good health. The specimen was CD8+ T cells sorted from blood. CDR3 sequence reads: CACLRRYNEQFF. The DNA of the CDR3 is TGTGCCTGTCTGCGGCGTTACAATGAGCAGTTCTTC.